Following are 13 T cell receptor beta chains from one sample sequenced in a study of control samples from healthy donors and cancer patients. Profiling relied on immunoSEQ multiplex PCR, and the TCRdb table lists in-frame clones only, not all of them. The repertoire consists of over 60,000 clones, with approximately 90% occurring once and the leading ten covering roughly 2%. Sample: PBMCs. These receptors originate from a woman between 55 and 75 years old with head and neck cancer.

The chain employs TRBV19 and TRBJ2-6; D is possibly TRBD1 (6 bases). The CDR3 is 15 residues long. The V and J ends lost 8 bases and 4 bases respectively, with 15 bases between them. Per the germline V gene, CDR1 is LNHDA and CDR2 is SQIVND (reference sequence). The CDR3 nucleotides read TGTGCCAGTCGACAGGCGACTCTGGGGGCCAACGTCCTGACTTTC. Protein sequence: CASRQATLGANVLTF.

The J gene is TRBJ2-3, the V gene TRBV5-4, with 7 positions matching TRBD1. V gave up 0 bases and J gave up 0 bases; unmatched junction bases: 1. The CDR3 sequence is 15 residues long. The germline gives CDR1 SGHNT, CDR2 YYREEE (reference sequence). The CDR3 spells CASSLGQGSTDTQYF. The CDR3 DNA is TGTGCCAGCAGCTTGGGACAGGGAAGCACAGATACGCAGTATTTT. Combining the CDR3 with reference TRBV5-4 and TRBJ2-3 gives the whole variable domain ETGVTQSPTHLIKTRGQQVTLRCSSQSGHNTVSWYQQALGQGPQFIFQYYREEENGRGNFPPRFSGLQFPNYSSELNVNALELDDSALYLCASSLGQGSTDTQYFGPGTRLTVL.

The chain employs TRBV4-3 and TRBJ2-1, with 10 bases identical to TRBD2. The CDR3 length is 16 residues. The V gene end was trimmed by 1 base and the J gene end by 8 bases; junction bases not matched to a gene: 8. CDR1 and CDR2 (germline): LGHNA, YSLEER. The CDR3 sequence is CASSQATSGTTHEQFF. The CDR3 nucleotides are TGCGCCAGCAGCCAAGCAACTAGCGGGACTACACATGAGCAGTTCTTC.

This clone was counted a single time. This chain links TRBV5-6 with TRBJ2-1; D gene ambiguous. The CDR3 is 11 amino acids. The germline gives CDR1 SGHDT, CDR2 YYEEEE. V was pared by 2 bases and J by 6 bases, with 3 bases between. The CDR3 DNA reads TGTGCCAGCAGCTTTGTCAATGAGCAGTTCTTC. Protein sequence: CASSFVNEQFF.

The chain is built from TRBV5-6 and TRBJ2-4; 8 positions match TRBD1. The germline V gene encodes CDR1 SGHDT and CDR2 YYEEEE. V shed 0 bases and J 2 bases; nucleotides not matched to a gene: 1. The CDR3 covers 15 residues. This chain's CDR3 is CASSLGTGSKNIQYF. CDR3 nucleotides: TGTGCCAGCAGCTTGGGGACAGGGTCCAAAAACATTCAGTACTTC. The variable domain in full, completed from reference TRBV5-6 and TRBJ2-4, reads DAGVTQSPTHLIKTRGQQVTLRCSPKSGHDTVSWYQQALGQGPQFIFQYYEEEERQRGNFPDRFSGHQFPNYSSELNVNALLLGDSALYLCASSLGTGSKNIQYFGAGTRLSVL.

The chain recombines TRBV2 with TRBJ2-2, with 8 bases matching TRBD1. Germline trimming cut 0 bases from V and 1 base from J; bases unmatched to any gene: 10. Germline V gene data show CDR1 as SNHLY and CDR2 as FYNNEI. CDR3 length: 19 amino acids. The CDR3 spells CASSEARLSGGGNTGELFF. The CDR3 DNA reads TGTGCCAGCAGTGAAGCACGTCTTTCAGGGGGCGGGAACACCGGGGAGCTGTTTTTT.

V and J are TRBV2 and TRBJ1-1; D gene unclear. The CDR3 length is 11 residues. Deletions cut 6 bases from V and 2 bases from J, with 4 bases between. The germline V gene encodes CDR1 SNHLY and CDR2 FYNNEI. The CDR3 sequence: CASSINTEAFF. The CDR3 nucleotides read TGTGCCAGCAGCATTAACACTGAAGCTTTCTTT.

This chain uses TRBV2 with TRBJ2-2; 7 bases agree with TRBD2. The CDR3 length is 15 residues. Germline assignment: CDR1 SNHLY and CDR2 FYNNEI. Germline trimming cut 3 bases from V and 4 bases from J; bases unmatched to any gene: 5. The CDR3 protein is CASSEGGLITGELFF. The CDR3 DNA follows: TGTGCCAGCAGTGAGGGGGGACTAATCACCGGGGAGCTGTTTTTT.

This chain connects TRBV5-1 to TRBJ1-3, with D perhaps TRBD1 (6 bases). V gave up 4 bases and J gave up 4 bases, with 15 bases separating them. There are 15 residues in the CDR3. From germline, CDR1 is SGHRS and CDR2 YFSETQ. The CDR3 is CASSDRGGPGNTIYF. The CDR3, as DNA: TGCGCCAGCAGCGACCGCGGGGGGCCGGGAAACACCATATATTTT. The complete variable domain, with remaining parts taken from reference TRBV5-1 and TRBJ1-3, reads KAGVTQTPRYLIKTRGQQVTLSCSPISGHRSVSWYQQTPGQGLQFLFEYFSETQRNKGNFPGRFSGRQFSNSRSEMNVSTLELGDSALYLCASSDRGGPGNTIYFGEGSWLTVV.

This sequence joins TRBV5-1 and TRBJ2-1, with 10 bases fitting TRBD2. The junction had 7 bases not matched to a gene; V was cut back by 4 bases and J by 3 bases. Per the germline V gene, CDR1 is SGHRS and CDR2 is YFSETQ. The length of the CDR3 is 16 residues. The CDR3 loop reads CASSRRTSGYYNEQFF. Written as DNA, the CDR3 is TGCGCCAGCAGCAGACGGACTAGCGGTTACTACAATGAGCAGTTCTTC.

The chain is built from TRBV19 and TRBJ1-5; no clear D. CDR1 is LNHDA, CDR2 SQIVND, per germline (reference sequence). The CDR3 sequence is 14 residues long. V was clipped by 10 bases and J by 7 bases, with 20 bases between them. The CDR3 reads CATGKVFLNQPQHF. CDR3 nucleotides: TGTGCCACCGGGAAGGTGTTCTTAAACCAGCCCCAGCATTTT.

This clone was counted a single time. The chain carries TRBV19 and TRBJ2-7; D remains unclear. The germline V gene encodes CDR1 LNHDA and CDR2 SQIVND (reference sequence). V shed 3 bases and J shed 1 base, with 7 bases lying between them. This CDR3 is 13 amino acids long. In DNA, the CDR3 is TGTGCCAGTAGTATTGGGGATTCCTACGAGCAGTACTTC. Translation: CASSIGDSYEQYF.

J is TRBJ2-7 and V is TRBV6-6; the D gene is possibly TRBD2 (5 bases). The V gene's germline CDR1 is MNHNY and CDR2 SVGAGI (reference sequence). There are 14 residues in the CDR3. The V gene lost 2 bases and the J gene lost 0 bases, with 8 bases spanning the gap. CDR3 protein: CASSYPGSSYEQYF. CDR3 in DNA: TGTGCCAGCAGTTACCCGGGGAGCTCCTACGAGCAGTACTTC.